One and the same sample provided the 18 T cell receptor beta chains below, sequenced in a study of OX40 agonist ivuxolimab in advanced cancers. Profiling relied on immunoSEQ multiplex PCR, and the TCRdb table lists in-frame clones only, not all of them. The sample gives some 74,000 clones, 85% of which show up once; roughly 0.5% is in the top ten. The sample was CD4+ or CD8+ T cells sorted from blood, taken in a trial of the OX40 agonist ivuxolimab. These receptor sequences come from an adult with an advanced solid tumor such as melanoma, head and neck, liver or kidney cancer.

The chain employs TRBV5-4 and TRBJ2-1, with 15 bases fitting TRBD2. The junction had 4 bases not matched to a gene; V was cut back by 0 bases and J by 9 bases. The germline CDR1 and CDR2 sequences are SGHNT and YYREEE (reference sequence). The CDR3 loop spans 16 amino acids. CDR3 residues: CASSLDGLAGGVEQFF. For the CDR3, the DNA is TGTGCCAGCAGCTTGGATGGACTAGCGGGAGGGGTTGAGCAGTTCTTC.

This sequence joins TRBV5-4 and TRBJ2-7, with TRBD2 identical over 8 bases. J lost 1 base, V lost 0 bases, and 6 bases had no gene match. This CDR3 is 16 amino acids long. The germline V gene encodes CDR1 SGHNT and CDR2 YYREEE (reference sequence). CDR3 residues: CASSLAATSGSYEQYF. The DNA of the CDR3 is TGTGCCAGCAGCTTGGCCGCTACTAGCGGATCCTACGAGCAGTACTTC.

A single count supports this clone. The V call is TRBV10-3, the J call TRBJ2-7, with 15 bases identical to TRBD2. The germline V gene has CDR1 ENHRY and CDR2 SYGVKD. With V trimmed by 4 bases and J by 3 bases, 1 base remained unmatched. The CDR3 sequence is 15 residues long. The CDR3: CAISGGLAGGYEQYF. Written as DNA, the CDR3 is TGTGCCATCAGTGGGGGACTAGCGGGGGGCTACGAGCAGTACTTC.

The rearrangement links TRBV6-6 to TRBJ1-1; 7 bases are a match to TRBD1. Germline V lookup: CDR1 MNHNY, CDR2 SVGAGI (reference sequence). This CDR3 has 14 residues. With 5 bases clipped from V and 4 bases from J, the junction kept 7 bases outside the gene matches. The CDR3 sequence: CASSNLQGSTEAFF. The DNA of the CDR3 is TGTGCCAGCAGTAACCTACAGGGGAGCACTGAAGCTTTCTTT.

This clone came up once. The V and J genes are TRBV10-3 and TRBJ2-1; 10 bases are a match to TRBD2. J gave up 7 bases and V 2 bases, and 5 bases lay outside the gene matches. This CDR3 has 15 amino acids. Germline CDR1 and CDR2: ENHRY and SYGVKD. The CDR3 sequence is CAISEKLAGVNEQFF. The DNA for the CDR3 is TGTGCCATCAGTGAGAAGCTAGCGGGAGTAAATGAGCAGTTCTTC.

V and J are TRBV5-1 and TRBJ2-5, with D maybe TRBD2 (6 bases). Trimming cost V 0 bases and J 4 bases, with 19 bases left between them. CDR3 size: 17 residues. From germline, CDR1 is SGHRS and CDR2 YFSETQ. CDR3 sequence: CASSLGVLGGVLETQYF. CDR3 nucleotide sequence: TGCGCCAGCAGCTTGGGAGTCTTGGGCGGGGTGCTAGAGACCCAGTACTTC. Combining the CDR3 with reference TRBV5-1 and TRBJ2-5 gives the whole variable domain KAGVTQTPRYLIKTRGQQVTLSCSPISGHRSVSWYQQTPGQGLQFLFEYFSETQRNKGNFPGRFSGRQFSNSRSEMNVSTLELGDSALYLCASSLGVLGGVLETQYFGPGTRLLVL.

The chain recombines TRBV5-4 with TRBJ1-4; TRBD1 might be the D (5 bases). V was trimmed by 4 bases and J by 1 base, leaving 5 bases between them. This CDR3 contains 13 residues. CDR1 SGHNT and CDR2 YYREEE come from the germline V gene (reference sequence). CDR3 amino acids: CASSGGTNEKLFF. The CDR3 DNA follows: TGTGCCAGCAGCGGGGGAACTAATGAAAAACTGTTTTTT.

This clone has only a few counts. This chain connects TRBV6-1 to TRBJ2-1, with 13 nucleotides matching TRBD2. Germline assignment: CDR1 MNHNS and CDR2 SASEGT. The V and J ends lost 4 bases and 1 base, in that order; junction bases with no gene match: 7. This CDR3 region has 18 residues. For the CDR3, the DNA is TGTGCCAGCAGTGGGGGCAGACTAGCGGGAGGTTCCTACAATGAGCAGTTCTTC. This sequence encodes CASSGGRLAGGSYNEQFF.

This clone was found a few times. The chain carries TRBV5-6 and TRBJ2-3; TRBD2 agrees at 13 bases. V trimming: 4 bases; J trimming: 6 bases; junction bases outside the gene matches: 14. CDR3 length: 18 residues. Germline V CDR1 and CDR2: SGHDT, YYEEEE. The CDR3 DNA reads TGTGCCAGCAGCGTACCCGGGACTAGCGGGACTTCGCGGGATACGCAGTATTTT. Its translation is CASSVPGTSGTSRDTQYF.

This chain connects TRBV28 to TRBJ2-5; 7 bases agree with TRBD2. The CDR3 is 14 residues long. The germline CDR1 and CDR2 sequences are MDHEN and SYDVKM. The V and J ends lost 3 bases and 5 bases, in that order; junction bases with no gene match: 6. The CDR3 DNA reads TGTGCCAGCAGTTTGTTATGGGGGGGTGAGACCCAGTACTTC. Amino acid sequence: CASSLLWGGETQYF.

The chain carries TRBV18 and TRBJ2-1, with TRBD2 identical over 13 bases. Germline CDR1 KGHSH, CDR2 LQKENI. The V and J ends lost 4 bases and 9 bases, in that order; junction bases with no gene match: 6. The CDR3 contains 15 residues. CDR3: CASSRGLAGAGEQFF. As DNA, the CDR3 is TGTGCCAGCTCACGCGGACTAGCGGGGGCCGGTGAGCAGTTCTTC. Filled out from reference TRBV18 and TRBJ2-1, the complete variable domain reads NAGVMQNPRHLVRRRGQEARLRCSPMKGHSHVYWYRQLPEEGLKFMVYLQKENIIDESGMPKERFSAEFPKEGPSILRIQQVVRGDSAAYFCASSRGLAGAGEQFFGPGTRLTVL.

This clone was detected once. V usage is TRBV27 and J usage is TRBJ1-1; D may be TRBD1 (5 bases). Trimming shortened V by 2 bases and J by 4 bases, and 14 bases separated the two germline ends. CDR1 MNHEY and CDR2 SMNVEV come from the germline V gene (reference sequence). This CDR3 contains 15 residues. The CDR3 DNA reads TGTGCCAGCAGTTTAGGGGGAGGGGTAATCACTGAAGCTTTCTTT. As protein: CASSLGGGVITEAFF.

The rearrangement links TRBV6-1 to TRBJ1-1; perhaps TRBD1 as D (5 bases). V was pared by 7 bases and J by 8 bases, with 8 bases between. Germline CDR1 MNHNS, CDR2 SASEGT. The CDR3 consists of 10 residues. The CDR3 region has the DNA TGTGCCAGCATCGAGGGGGAAGCTTTCTTT. Translated: CASIEGEAFF.

The sample holds one count of this clone. The J gene is TRBJ2-1, the V gene TRBV11-1; tentative D call: TRBD1 (6 bases). Germline V CDR1 and CDR2: SGHAT, FQDESV (reference sequence). Trimming took off 1 base at V and 4 bases at J, with 8 bases between the two ends. This CDR3 comprises 14 residues. CDR3 loop: CASSLGTEYNEQFF. CDR3 nucleotide sequence: TGTGCCAGCAGCTTAGGGACAGAATACAATGAGCAGTTCTTC.

This chain uses TRBV9 with TRBJ1-2; D remains ambiguous. CDR3 size: 13 residues. Germline CDR1 SGDLS, CDR2 YYNGEE. V was trimmed by 0 bases and J by 0 bases, leaving 3 bases between them. In DNA form, the CDR3 reads TGTGCCAGCAGCGTAGACTCTAACTATGGCTACACCTTC. Translated, it gives CASSVDSNYGYTF.

This clone was picked up a small number of times. This chain links TRBV18 with TRBJ1-1, with D perhaps TRBD1 (5 bases). Per germline, CDR1 KGHSH and CDR2 LQKENI. The CDR3 has 14 residues. Deletions cut 4 bases from V and 3 bases from J, with 12 bases between. CDR3 region: CASSRGPGDTEAFF. The CDR3 coding sequence is TGTGCCAGCTCACGAGGACCGGGGGACACTGAAGCTTTCTTT.

The J gene is TRBJ2-1, the V gene TRBV6-1; D may be TRBD2 (5 bases). V dropped 3 bases and J dropped 8 bases, with 11 bases sitting between them. The CDR3 has 13 residues. Germline V lookup: CDR1 MNHNS, CDR2 SASEGT. CDR3 sequence: CASSDRRSDEQFF. CDR3 DNA: TGTGCCAGCAGTGATAGGAGGAGCGATGAGCAGTTCTTC.

The chain is built from TRBV11-2 and TRBJ2-5; unclear D gene. Germline-derived CDR1 and CDR2 are SGHAT and FQNNGV. Trimming pared 2 bases from V and 4 bases from J, leaving 11 bases between. CDR3 length: 14 amino acids. The chain's CDR3 is CASSLLSGRETQYF. DNA of the CDR3: TGTGCCAGCAGCTTATTGTCCGGGCGAGAGACCCAGTACTTC.